These 32 T cell receptor beta chains originate from one sample sequenced in a study of blood T cell repertoires in COVID-19. Only in-frame clones appear in the TCRdb table, and some are missing; sequencing was by immunoSEQ multiplex PCR. The sample has 25,000 to 30,000 clones, 83% seen once. What was sequenced was peripheral blood. The receptors were sampled from a human donor in a cohort sampled during active COVID-19.

The genes are TRBV7-2 and TRBJ2-1; 10 bases fit TRBD2. Germline-derived CDR1 and CDR2 are SGHTA and FQGNSA. J gave up 8 bases and V 2 bases, and 6 bases lay outside the gene matches. The length of the CDR3 is 15 residues. The CDR3 region is CASSLSSGSVDEQFF. The DNA for the CDR3 is TGTGCCAGCAGCTTATCTAGCGGGAGTGTAGATGAGCAGTTCTTC.

The rearrangement uses TRBV19 and TRBJ2-6; the D gene is possibly TRBD1 (6 bases). The CDR3 sequence is 21 residues long. Germline V lookup: CDR1 LNHDA, CDR2 SQIVND (reference sequence). V lost 3 bases and J 2 bases, leaving 26 bases between the germline ends. This CDR3 reads CASSISNSAGDLRPGANVLTF. As DNA, the CDR3 is TGTGCCAGTAGTATCTCTAATTCGGCAGGGGACCTGAGACCTGGGGCCAACGTCCTGACTTTC.

This clone was picked up one time. The rearrangement uses TRBV6-1 and TRBJ2-1; D is perhaps TRBD1 (6 bases). The V and J ends lost 2 bases and 1 base respectively, with 9 bases between them. The CDR3 loop spans 15 amino acids. Germline CDR1 MNHNS, CDR2 SASEGT. CDR3 loop: CASSEMQGSYNEQFF. The CDR3 nucleotides read TGTGCCAGCAGTGAAATGCAGGGGTCCTACAATGAGCAGTTCTTC.

The chain carries TRBV10-2 and TRBJ2-7; weak D call: TRBD1 (5 bases). Germline V gene data show CDR1 as WSHSY and CDR2 as SAAADI. The CDR3 sequence is 13 residues long. Between the trimmed V and J ends, which lost 5 bases and 2 bases, there was a span of 10 bases. The CDR3 sequence is CASSLGQTYEQYF. The CDR3 DNA is TGCGCCAGCAGTCTGGGGCAGACCTACGAGCAGTACTTC.

The chain uses TRBV11-2 and TRBJ2-5; D not certain. Trimming left V 1 base short and J 5 bases short, with 11 bases between. The germline V gene encodes CDR1 SGHAT and CDR2 FQNNGV. The length of the CDR3 is 14 residues. The CDR3 sequence: CASSLGSPGETQYF. The CDR3, as DNA: TGTGCCAGCAGCTTAGGGTCCCCGGGTGAGACCCAGTACTTC.

This clone was recorded only once. V usage is TRBV20-1 and J usage is TRBJ2-7; D uncertain. CDR1 and CDR2 (germline): DFQATT, SNEGSKA (reference sequence). CDR3 size: 14 residues. Trimming took 3 bases from V and 1 from J, leaving 13 bases between them. The CDR3 DNA reads as TGCAGTGCTAGTCCGGAGATCCGTTCCTACGAGCAGTACTTC. Translated, it gives CSASPEIRSYEQYF.

This clone was detected a few times. The V call is TRBV6-2 or TRBV6-3, the J call TRBJ2-7; D not certain. Germline V gene sequence: CDR1 MNHEY, CDR2 SVGEGT. Trimming left V 4 bases short and J 7 bases short, with 8 bases between. The length of the CDR3 is 11 residues. The CDR3 is CASSFDKEQYF. Here the CDR3 DNA reads TGTGCCAGCAGTTTCGACAAAGAGCAGTACTTC.

The gene calls are TRBV24-1 and TRBJ2-1; 9 nucleotides align to TRBD2. This CDR3 contains 15 residues. Germline trimming cut 5 bases from V and 2 bases from J; bases unmatched to any gene: 3. Germline values: CDR1 KGHDR, CDR2 SFDVKD. CDR3 bases: TGTGCCACCAGTGTGGCTAGCGGGACCTACAATGAGCAGTTCTTC. Translating gives CATSVASGTYNEQFF.

The rearrangement links TRBV19 to TRBJ2-7, with 11 bases aligning to TRBD2. This CDR3 is 15 amino acids long. Germline CDR1 and CDR2: LNHDA and SQIVND (reference sequence). J lost 2 bases, V lost 5 bases, and 5 bases had no gene match. The CDR3: CASSASSGGPYEQYF. Written as DNA, the CDR3 is TGTGCCAGTAGTGCCTCTAGCGGGGGGCCCTACGAGCAGTACTTC.

J is TRBJ2-2 and V is TRBV24-1; the match to TRBD1 covers 8 bases. CDR1 and CDR2 (germline): KGHDR, SFDVKD. Trimming cost V 6 bases and J 3 bases; bases outside gene matches: 5. The length of the CDR3 is 15 residues. The chain's CDR3 is CATSIGQGHTGELFF. CDR3 nucleotides: TGTGCCACCAGTATAGGACAGGGTCACACCGGGGAGCTGTTTTTT.

V usage is TRBV7-8 and J usage is TRBJ2-1; no clear D gene. Germline assignment: CDR1 SGHVS and CDR2 FQNEAQ. This CDR3 is built from 16 residues. The ends were cut back, 2 bases at V and 0 bases at J, with 11 bases in the middle. The CDR3 DNA reads as TGTGCCAGCAGCTTATCCCGAGACTTCTCCTACAATGAGCAGTTCTTC. Protein: CASSLSRDFSYNEQFF.

The chain couples TRBV9 to TRBJ1-4; no firm D call. V was trimmed by 0 bases and J by 3 bases, leaving 9 bases between them. Germline V gene data show CDR1 as SGDLS and CDR2 as YYNGEE. This CDR3 is built from 15 residues. The CDR3: CASSVDPVANEKLFF. CDR3 sequence (DNA): TGTGCCAGCAGCGTAGATCCGGTAGCTAATGAAAAACTGTTTTTT.

This chain uses TRBV18 with TRBJ2-7; tentative D call: TRBD2 (5 bases). Per germline, CDR1 KGHSH and CDR2 LQKENI. The length of the CDR3 is 15 residues. V lost 0 bases, J lost 5 bases, and 14 bases lay in between. The CDR3 DNA is TGTGCCAGCTCACCACCGGTAGCGCGGGTAGACGAGCAGTACTTC. This translates into CASSPPVARVDEQYF.

This clone occurred once. The chain links TRBV5-8 to TRBJ1-6, with a tentative D call TRBD1 (5 bases). Germline values: CDR1 SGHTS, CDR2 YDEGEE. The CDR3 consists of 15 residues. Between the trimmed V and J ends, which lost 4 bases and 8 bases, there was a span of 16 bases. DNA of the CDR3: TGTGCCAGCAGCCCCTCGAGCAGGGTTGATTCACCCCTCCACTTT. This gives the protein CASSPSSRVDSPLHF.

The genes are TRBV7-2 and TRBJ1-3; tentative D call: TRBD1 (5 bases). Looked up from germline, CDR1 is SGHTA and CDR2 is FQGNSA. The CDR3 loop spans 15 amino acids. Deletions cut 5 bases from V and 3 bases from J, with 14 bases between. The CDR3 reads CASSTRGWGGNTIYF. CDR3 coding DNA: TGTGCCAGCAGCACCCGGGGGTGGGGTGGAAACACCATATATTTT.

The V gene is TRBV7-2, the J gene TRBJ2-7; 8 bases match TRBD1. J lost 3 bases, V lost 7 bases, and 11 bases had no gene match. The CDR3 covers 15 residues. The germline CDR1 and CDR2 sequences are SGHTA and FQGNSA. Here the CDR3 reads CASTLTADRDYEQYF. The CDR3 coding sequence is TGTGCCAGCACCCTTACCGCGGACAGGGACTACGAGCAGTACTTC. The whole variable domain, remainder taken from reference TRBV7-2 and TRBJ2-7, is GAGVSQSPSNKVTEKGKDVELRCDPISGHTALYWYRQSLGQGLEFLIYFQGNSAPDKSGLPSDRFSAERTGGSVSTLTIQRTQQEDSAVYLCASTLTADRDYEQYFGPGTRLTVT.

This chain uses TRBV9 with TRBJ2-3; 10 positions match TRBD2. Germline V lookup: CDR1 SGDLS, CDR2 YYNGEE. V shed 4 bases and J 0 bases; nucleotides not matched to a gene: 2. The CDR3 is made up of 15 amino acids. The CDR3 coding sequence is TGTGCCAGCAGCATTAGCGGGGGGAGCACAGATACGCAGTATTTT. It specifies CASSISGGSTDTQYF.

The CDR3: CASGAVGEKLFF. The CDR3 DNA is TGTGCCAGCGGGGCGGTGGGTGAAAAACTGTTTTTT. The chain employs TRBV25-1 and TRBJ1-4; D perhaps matches TRBD1 (5 bases). In germline, CDR1 is MGHDK, CDR2 SYGVNS. V dropped 8 bases and J dropped 7 bases, with 11 bases sitting between them. The length of the CDR3 is 12 residues.

A few counts support this clone. The chain carries TRBV7-9 and TRBJ1-1; D is perhaps TRBD1 (5 bases). CDR3 size: 13 residues. Per germline, CDR1 SEHNR and CDR2 FQNEAQ (reference sequence). The V gene lost 6 bases and the J gene lost 7 bases, with 15 bases spanning the gap. The chain's CDR3 is CASRPIRRGEAFF. CDR3 sequence (DNA): TGTGCCAGCAGACCTATCAGGAGGGGTGAAGCTTTCTTT.

The genes are TRBV4-3 and TRBJ2-3; 11 bases agree with TRBD2. After removal of 4 bases from V and 5 bases from J, the junction contained 8 bases not matched to a gene. Germline V gene data show CDR1 as LGHNA and CDR2 as YSLEER. The CDR3 runs 16 residues. In DNA form, the CDR3 reads TGCGCCAGCAGCCTTCGGGATAGCGGGGGGGGAGATACGCAGTATTTT. It is translated as CASSLRDSGGGDTQYF.

This clone was seen a handful of times. The chain has TRBV5-1 and TRBJ1-1, with D hard to call. The CDR3 runs 13 residues. The V gene's germline CDR1 is SGHRS and CDR2 YFSETQ. V was clipped by 4 bases and J by 6 bases, with 13 bases between them. As DNA, the CDR3 is TGCGCCAGCAGCATTCTGAGGGAGTCTGAAGCTTTCTTT. Encoded protein: CASSILRESEAFF.

This clone has only a few counts. V gene TRBV14 combines with J gene TRBJ1-3; possible D gene TRBD1, 5 bases. This CDR3 region has 15 residues. The V end was cut by 3 bases, the J end by 3 bases, with 12 bases between. Per germline, CDR1 SGHDN and CDR2 FVKESK. CDR3 DNA sequence: TGTGCCAGCAGCCACCCGCAGGGATTTGGAAACACCATATATTTT. Its translation is CASSHPQGFGNTIYF.

This clone is classed as medium-sized. This chain links TRBV4-1 with TRBJ2-7; no clear D gene. This CDR3 is 15 amino acids long. V was trimmed by 0 bases and J by 5 bases, leaving 14 bases between them. CDR1 is MGHRA and CDR2 is YSYEKL in the germline V gene. The CDR3 loop reads CASSQEGRSPHEQYF. In DNA, the CDR3 is TGCGCCAGCAGCCAAGAGGGCAGGTCCCCACACGAGCAGTACTTC.

The J gene is TRBJ2-2, the V gene TRBV6-5; TRBD1 matches at 11 bases. The CDR3 has 15 amino acids. Germline trimming cut 11 bases from V and 7 bases from J; bases unmatched to any gene: 12. From germline, CDR1 is MNHEY and CDR2 SVGAGI. The CDR3 nucleotides are TGTGCCGGAGGAACGGGACAGGGGGTAGTCGGGGAGCTGTTTTTT. As protein: CAGGTGQGVVGELFF.

The chain links TRBV15 to TRBJ2-5, with 8 bases lining up with TRBD1. Germline V gives CDR1 LNHNV, CDR2 YYDKDF (reference sequence). With 1 base clipped from V and 5 bases from J, the junction kept 6 bases outside the gene matches. This CDR3 is built from 15 residues. CDR3 sequence reads: CATSRVPGGWETQYF. The CDR3 DNA reads TGTGCCACCAGCAGAGTCCCAGGGGGCTGGGAGACCCAGTACTTC.

This clone was observed a handful of times. This chain uses TRBV2 with TRBJ2-2, with 9 bases fitting TRBD1. This CDR3 spans 14 amino acids. The germline CDR1 and CDR2 sequences are SNHLY and FYNNEI. After removal of 11 bases from V and 0 bases from J, the junction contained 4 bases not matched to a gene. The CDR3 nucleotides read TGTGCCGGACAGGGGTACGCGAACACCGGGGAGCTGTTTTTT. Its translation: CAGQGYANTGELFF.

V is TRBV6-1 and J is TRBJ2-7; no firm D call. The germline V and J ends were trimmed by 0 bases and 0 bases, with 6 bases remaining between them. The CDR3 is 14 residues long. Looked up from germline, CDR1 is MNHNS and CDR2 is SASEGT. CDR3 loop: CASSEAVSSYEQYF. As DNA, the CDR3 is TGTGCCAGCAGTGAAGCCGTTAGCTCCTACGAGCAGTACTTC.

The rearrangement links TRBV5-1 to TRBJ2-7, with 8 bases that match TRBD2. The germline V gene has CDR1 SGHRS and CDR2 YFSETQ. The CDR3 runs to 15 residues. V dropped 2 bases and J dropped 0; count of bases not matched to a gene: 4. CDR3 in DNA: TGCGCCAGCAGCTTTACTAGCGGAAGCTCCTACGAGCAGTACTTC. This encodes CASSFTSGSSYEQYF.

The chain links TRBV7-3 to TRBJ2-1; 11 positions agree with TRBD2. Trimming cost V 4 bases and J 4 bases; bases outside gene matches: 3. CDR1 and CDR2 from the germline V gene are SGHTA and FQGTGA. The CDR3 is made up of 15 amino acids. As DNA, the CDR3 is TGTGCCAGCAGCTCGACTAGCGGGACTTACAATGAGCAGTTCTTC. Translated, it gives CASSSTSGTYNEQFF.

The V and J genes are TRBV3-1 (or the pseudogene TRBV3-2) and TRBJ1-1; no clear D gene. Germline-derived CDR1 and CDR2 are LGHDT and YNNKEL (reference sequence). The V and J ends lost 4 bases and 8 bases respectively, with 11 bases between them. CDR3 length equals 12 residues. CDR3 residues: CASSPSGQEAFF. Written as DNA, the CDR3 is TGTGCCAGCAGCCCGTCGGGTCAGGAAGCTTTCTTT.

The chain recombines TRBV4-3 with TRBJ2-1; D call uncertain. Germline loops: CDR1 LGHNA, CDR2 YSLEER. The CDR3 loop spans 13 amino acids. The ends were cut back, 2 bases at V and 10 bases at J, with 12 bases in the middle. CDR3 region: CASSQSQTKEQFF. The CDR3 DNA reads TGCGCCAGCAGCCAATCGCAAACTAAGGAGCAGTTCTTC.

This clone was observed a single time. V is TRBV5-1 and J is TRBJ1-2; 9 nucleotides agree with TRBD1. Germline values: CDR1 SGHRS, CDR2 YFSETQ. This CDR3 has 14 amino acids. With V trimmed by 6 bases and J by 6 bases, 9 bases remained unmatched. This chain's CDR3 is CASKEWTGVDGYTF. The CDR3 DNA reads as TGCGCCAGCAAAGAATGGACAGGGGTCGATGGCTACACCTTC.